This TCR beta chain was obtained from a study of T cell responses to AZD1222 COVID-19 vaccine. Points from the study as a whole: Variant regions that are unmutated are reportedly the target of nearly half of spike-specific TCRs. Clonal diversity was possibly underestimated; the donors were predominantly white British and more often female. Repertoires were sampled only after the peak T cell response.

Data came from immunoSEQ multiplex PCR; TCRdb stores just in-frame clones and leaves some out. The repertoire holds 150,000 to 200,000 clones, with 90% to 95% as singletons. In germline, CDR1 is GTSNPN, CDR2 SVGIG (reference sequence). Trimming removed 4 bases at V and 6 bases at J, with 13 bases between. This CDR3 comprises 12 residues. Points on this clone: Its target is not known.

Sequencing was performed on peripheral blood, taken on day 0 of AZD1222 vaccination. The source of this sequence is an adult in good health. The chain is built from TRBV30 and TRBJ2-7; D is possibly TRBD2 (5 bases). The CDR3 loop is CAWTQSAGEQYF. DNA of the CDR3: TGTGCCTGGACACAGAGCGCGGGCGAGCAGTACTTC. Full variable domain (rest looked up from reference TRBV30 and TRBJ2-7): SQTIHQWPATLVQPVGSPLSLECTVEGTSNPNLYWYRQAAGRGLQLLFYSVGIGQISSEVPQNLSASRPQDRQFILSSKKLLLSDSGFYLCAWTQSAGEQYFGPGTRLTVT.